The rows below give T cell receptor beta chains drawn from one sample of a study of blood T cells in healthy people across ages. Each CDR3 protein is one row after TCRdb ran MiXCR on the 5' RACE reads. The profile shows some 690,000 distinct CDR3 sequences, roughly 20% of them singletons. The sample taken for sequencing was blood. All receptors come from a man between 65 and 85 years old in good health. The CDR3 runs from the conserved cysteine through the conserved F or W. The order of the fields is clone size, V gene, J gene, D gene, CDR3 length, CDR3 protein, CDR3 DNA. The D gene is left open where the match is weak. Clone size appears in some rows only: once, few, many, or a class for an expanded clone.

>few|TRBV29-1|TRBJ2-1|.|12
CSVDAGTDEQFF
TGCAGCGTTGATGCGGGAACGGATGAGCAGTTCTTC
>.|TRBV10-1|TRBJ2-3|.|16
CASSESASRRTDTQYF
TGCGCCAGCAGTGAGTCGGCCAGCAGGCGCACAGATACGCAGTATTTT
>few|TRBV6-1|TRBJ2-4|.|19
CASSENGGLISTGQNIQYF
TGTGCCAGCAGTGAAAACGGTGGCCTTATTTCGACAGGTCAAAACATTCAGTACTTC
>.|TRBV20-1|TRBJ2-7|.|12
CSARDTWLALFF
TGCAGTGCTAGAGATACATGGCTAGCTTTGTTCTTC
>few|TRBV14|TRBJ2-7|.|14
CASSQGPGFYEQYF
TGTGCCAGCAGCCAAGGTCCAGGGTTCTACGAGCAGTACTTC
>many|TRBV5-1|TRBJ2-3|TRBD2|15
CASSSGTSGTDTQYF
TGTGCCAGCAGCTCCGGGACTAGCGGCACAGATACGCAGTATTTT
>few|TRBV11-2|TRBJ2-3|TRBD2|18
CASSLDRGVAGFTDTQYF
TGTGCCAGCAGCTTAGATCGAGGGGTAGCGGGATTCACAGATACGCAGTATTTT
>few|TRBV18|TRBJ2-5|TRBD1|15
CASSPRTGVQETQYF
TGTGCCAGCTCACCTAGGACAGGCGTACAAGAGACCCAGTACTTC
>.|TRBV5-5|TRBJ2-5|.|13
CASSRTHQETQYF
TGTGCCAGCAGCCGGACACACCAAGAGACCCAGTACTTC
>.|TRBV9|TRBJ2-2|.|17
CASSVGRAGGGTGELFF
TGTGCCAGCAGCGTAGGTCGGGCAGGGGGAGGCACCGGGGAGCTGTTTTTT
>few|TRBV20-1|TRBJ1-1|.|14
CSASKGRQNTEAFF
TGCAGTGCTAGTAAAGGCAGACAGAACACTGAAGCTTTCTTT
>few|TRBV5-1|TRBJ2-4|.|16
CASSLDRDTAKNIQYF
TGCGCCAGCAGCTTGGATAGGGATACGGCCAAAAACATTCAGTACTTC
>few|TRBV7-8|TRBJ2-5|.|12
CASSSPVWGLFF
TGTGCCAGCAGCTCCCCCGTTTGGGGTCTTTTCTTC
>few|TRBV4-3|TRBJ2-3|TRBD2|19
CASSQVVAGGHSRRDTQYF
TGCGCCAGCAGCCAGGTCGTAGCGGGGGGCCACTCCAGGCGAGATACGCAGTATTTT
>few|TRBV7-9|TRBJ2-5|.|15
CASSLASRVQETQYF
TGTGCCAGCAGCTTAGCCTCGAGGGTACAAGAGACCCAGTACTTC
>.|TRBV7-2|TRBJ2-2|TRBD2|18
CASSSLAGGRRRTGELFF
TGTGCCAGCAGCTCACTAGCGGGAGGGCGGCGAAGAACCGGGGAGCTGTTTTTT
>.|TRBV12-3/TRBV12-4|TRBJ2-7|.|13
CASSSGTHYEQYF
TGTGCCAGCAGTTCTGGGACCCACTACGAGCAGTACTTC
>.|TRBV20-1|TRBJ2-7|.|16
CSARPPGGRSKDEQYF
TGCAGTGCTCGCCCCCCCGGGGGCCGCTCTAAAGACGAGCAGTACTTC
>.|TRBV27|TRBJ2-7|TRBD1|11
CASMSGTGEYF
TGTGCCAGCATGTCCGGGACAGGGGAGTACTTC
>few|TRBV6-5|TRBJ2-1|.|17
CASSSRPRRLAGNEQFF
TGTGCCAGCAGTTCCCGACCCAGACGCCTAGCCGGCAATGAGCAGTTCTTC
>few|TRBV25-1|TRBJ2-1|.|12
CASSGTTNEQFF
TGTGCCAGCAGTGGAACTACCAATGAGCAGTTCTTC
>.|TRBV7-2|TRBJ1-1|TRBD1|14
CASSLEGAGIEAFF
TGTGCCAGCAGCTTAGAGGGGGCAGGGATTGAAGCTTTCTTT
>few|TRBV29-1|TRBJ1-2|.|13
CSVEGNPNYGYTF
TGCAGCGTTGAGGGTAACCCTAACTATGGCTACACCTTC
>few|TRBV7-2|TRBJ2-7|TRBD2|18
CASSYSGASGGPKPEQYF
TGTGCCAGCAGTTACTCGGGGGCTAGCGGGGGACCCAAACCAGAGCAGTACTTC
>few|TRBV4-3|TRBJ1-2|TRBD1|16
CASSQEVPGTGGGHTF
TGCGCCAGCAGCCAAGAAGTACCGGGTACTGGAGGGGGCCACACCTTC